Following are 3 T cell receptor beta chains from one sample sequenced in a study of T cell changes during pregnancy in multiple sclerosis. The assay was immunoSEQ multiplex PCR, and TCRdb's table has in-frame clones only and misses some. The sample carries about 75,000 clones, roughly 90% recorded once. The sample consisted of peripheral blood, taken in the first trimester of pregnancy. Source of these receptors: a female donor in good health, enrolled as a control in a pregnancy study.

The gene calls are TRBV7-2 and TRBJ2-5; 8 bases agree with TRBD1. The CDR3 loop spans 16 amino acids. Germline V gene lookup returns CDR1 SGHTA and CDR2 FQGNSA. The junction had 13 bases not matched to a gene; V was cut back by 5 bases and J by 5 bases. CDR3 sequence: CASSPRTGSRSETQYF. CDR3 nucleotides: TGTGCCAGCAGCCCCCGGACAGGGAGCCGTTCGGAGACCCAGTACTTC.

The rearrangement joins TRBV6-1 to TRBJ2-2, with 9 positions matching TRBD1. CDR3 length: 14 amino acids. Germline V CDR1 and CDR2: MNHNS, SASEGT. J gave up 7 bases and V 7 bases, and 7 bases lay outside the gene matches. The CDR3 DNA sequence: TGTGCCAGCATCAGGACAGGGGAGTTCGGGGAGCTGTTTTTT. Amino acid sequence: CASIRTGEFGELFF.

The chain joins TRBV6-5 to TRBJ1-1; D is perhaps TRBD1 (5 bases). Germline CDR1 MNHEY, CDR2 SVGAGI. CDR3 size: 13 residues. The V gene lost 6 bases and the J gene lost 1 base, with 9 bases spanning the gap. The CDR3 region has the DNA TGTGCCAGCAGCAATGACAGGAACACTGAAGCTTTCTTT. It yields the protein CASSNDRNTEAFF.